This T cell receptor beta chain originates from a study of blood T cell repertoires in COVID-19. Across the study: The samples span acute and convalescent COVID-19 from the United States, Italy and Spain. PBMCs, B-cell-depleted T cells, or T cells were the source of the cDNA or gDNA that made up the material.

The data were produced by immunoSEQ multiplex PCR, yet TCRdb's version contains in-frame clones alone and is incomplete. Of 150,000 to 200,000 clones listed, about 88% are singletons. The CDR3 totals 14 residues. CDR1 DFQATT and CDR2 SNEGSKA come from the germline V gene (reference sequence). Trimming at V came to 3 bases and at J to 2 bases, leaving 6 bases not matched to a gene. The chain couples TRBV20-1 to TRBJ2-7; 8 positions agree with TRBD1. This receptor was obtained from a man aged 18 to 30 who had recovered from COVID-19. The sequenced sample was peripheral blood. As DNA, the CDR3 is TGCAGTGCTAGTCCCGGGACAGGAGCCTACGAGCAGTACTTC. Translated: CSASPGTGAYEQYF.